These T cell receptor beta chains were read from a single sample in a study of CD8+ T cells in alopecia areata. Using immunoSEQ multiplex PCR, the repertoire was profiled, and TCRdb retains in-frame clones only, with some absent. The table shows some 190,000 clones, with just over 65% occurring only once. Sequenced here: CD4+ T cells sorted from blood, sampled around week 44, from a patient treated with tofacitinib. All receptors come from a human donor with alopecia areata. Both conserved end residues are part of each CDR3. A D gene is named only where the DNA matches it firmly. For some rows the clone size is stated as once, few or many, or as a class when expanded; others skip it.

TRBV27	TRBJ1-4	-	-	CASSQVFTNEKLFF	TGTGCCAGCAGTCAGGTGTTCACTAATGAAAAACTGTTTTTT
TRBV11-2	TRBJ2-1	TRBD1	-	CASSLFPWAGGSYNEQFF	TGTGCCAGCAGCTTATTCCCTTGGGCAGGGGGCTCCTACAATGAGCAGTTCTTC
TRBV2	TRBJ1-2	TRBD1	-	CASSENVGQGPGGYTF	TGTGCCAGCAGTGAAAACGTGGGACAGGGTCCGGGTGGCTACACCTTC
TRBV4-3	TRBJ1-2	TRBD1	many	CASSRNRDSSYGYTF	TGCGCCAGCAGCCGAAACCGGGACAGCTCCTATGGCTACACCTTC
TRBV6-6	TRBJ1-2	-	-	CASSDRNFYGYTF	TGTGCCAGCAGTGACAGGAATTTCTATGGCTACACCTTC
TRBV27	TRBJ1-2	TRBD1	-	CASSLDPDRGLGYGYTF	TGTGCCAGCAGTTTAGACCCCGACAGGGGGCTCGGCTATGGCTACACCTTC
TRBV5-1	TRBJ2-7	-	few	CASSLDGTSSYEQYF	TGCGCCAGCAGCTTGGATGGGACGAGCTCCTACGAGCAGTACTTC
TRBV15	TRBJ2-3	-	-	CATSTGQTWADTQYF	TGTGCCACCAGCACCGGACAGACCTGGGCAGATACGCAGTATTTT
TRBV4-3	TRBJ2-2	-	-	CASSSRSGALTGELFF	TGCGCCAGCAGCTCACGCTCGGGGGCGCTTACCGGGGAGCTGTTTTTT
TRBV5-6	TRBJ1-2	-	-	CASSSPGWNGYTF	TGTGCCAGCAGCTCCCCAGGGTGGAACGGCTACACCTTC
TRBV18	TRBJ1-3	-	few	CASSPQNRKTGLSSGNTIYF	TGTGCCAGCTCACCACAGAATCGAAAAACAGGGCTGAGCTCTGGAAACACCATATATTTT
TRBV30	TRBJ1-6	-	-	CAWSLNGDSPLHF	TGTGCCTGGAGTCTGAATGGTGATTCACCCCTCCACTTT
TRBV7-9	TRBJ2-3	-	-	CASSSPSDTQYF	TGTGCCAGCAGCTCCCCATCGGATACGCAGTATTTT
TRBV29-1	TRBJ1-6	-	-	CSVGAGSNSPLHF	TGCAGCGTTGGGGCCGGGTCCAATTCACCCCTCCACTTT
TRBV27	TRBJ1-2	TRBD1	-	CASSPGTGNGYTF	TGTGCCAGCAGTCCCGGGACAGGGAACGGCTACACCTTC
TRBV5-1	TRBJ1-1	-	-	CASSTTGRGEAFF	TGCGCCAGCAGCACCACGGGGCGGGGTGAAGCTTTCTTT
TRBV11-2	TRBJ1-6	-	-	CASSSGVAYNSPLHF	TGTGCCAGCAGCTCAGGGGTAGCCTATAATTCACCCCTCCACTTT
TRBV27	TRBJ2-7	TRBD1	-	CASTRQGSYEQYF	TGTGCCAGCACCAGACAGGGCTCCTACGAGCAGTACTTC
TRBV27	TRBJ1-2	TRBD1	-	CASSLGTGVGYTF	TGTGCCAGCAGCTTAGGGACAGGGGTTGGCTACACCTTC
TRBV29-1	TRBJ1-1	-	-	CSVEDRGRGNTEAFF	TGCAGCGTTGAAGATCGAGGCAGGGGCAACACTGAAGCTTTCTTT